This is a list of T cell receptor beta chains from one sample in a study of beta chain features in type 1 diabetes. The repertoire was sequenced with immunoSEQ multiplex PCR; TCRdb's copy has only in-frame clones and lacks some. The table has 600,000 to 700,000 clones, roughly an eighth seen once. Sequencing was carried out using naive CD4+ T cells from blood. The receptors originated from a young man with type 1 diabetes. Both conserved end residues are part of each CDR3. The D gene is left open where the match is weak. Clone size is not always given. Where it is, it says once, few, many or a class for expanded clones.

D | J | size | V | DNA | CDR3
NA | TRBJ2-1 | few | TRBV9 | TGTGCCAGCAGTGGGGACGGGAATTACAATGAGCAGTTCTTC | CASSGDGNYNEQFF
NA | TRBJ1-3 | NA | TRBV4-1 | TGCGCCAGCAGCCAAGATCAGAGCGACTCTGGAAACACCATATATTTT | CASSQDQSDSGNTIYF
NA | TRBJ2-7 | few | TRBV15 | TGTGCCACCAGCAGGGAGGGGACAGCCTACGAGCAGTACTTC | CATSREGTAYEQYF
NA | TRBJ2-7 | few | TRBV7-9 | TGTGCCAGCAGCTCAGGGGAACGAAGGTCCTACGAGCAGTACTTC | CASSSGERRSYEQYF
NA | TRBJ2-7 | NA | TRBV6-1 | TGTGCCAGCAGCGTAGGGTTTTCAGGCGAGCAGTACTTC | CASSVGFSGEQYF
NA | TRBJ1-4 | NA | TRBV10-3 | TGTGCCATCCAGGGTCAGGCTAATGAAAAACTGTTTTTT | CAIQGQANEKLFF
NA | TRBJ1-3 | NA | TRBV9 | TGTGCCAGCAGCCCCCCGGGACGTAGCGTCTCTGGAAACACCATATATTTT | CASSPPGRSVSGNTIYF
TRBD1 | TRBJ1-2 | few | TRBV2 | TGTGCCAGCAGTCTCCCGGACAGGGGCTATGGCTACACCTTC | CASSLPDRGYGYTF
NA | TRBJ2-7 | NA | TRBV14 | TGTGCCAGCAGCCAAGAGTTGGGTTTAGGCTCCTACGAGCAGTACTTC | CASSQELGLGSYEQYF
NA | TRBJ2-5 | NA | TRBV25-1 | TGTGCCAGCAGTGAATCTCCAGAGACCCAGTACTTC | CASSESPETQYF
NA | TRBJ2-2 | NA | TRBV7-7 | TGTGCTAGCAGCTTGACTCTAAACACCGGGGAGCTGTTTTTT | CASSLTLNTGELFF
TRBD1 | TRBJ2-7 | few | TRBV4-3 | TGCGCCAGCAGCCGGACGGGACAGTCCTACGAGCAGTACTTC | CASSRTGQSYEQYF
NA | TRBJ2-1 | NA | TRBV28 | TGTGCCAGCAGATTCGTCGGGGGCCTCAGGGAGCAGTTCTTC | CASRFVGGLREQFF
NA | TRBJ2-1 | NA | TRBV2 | TGTGCCAGCAGGGCGCGGGGCAATGAGCAGTTCTTC | CASRARGNEQFF
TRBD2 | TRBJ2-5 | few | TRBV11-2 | TGTGCCAGCAGCACGCAGACTAGCGAGCAAGAGACCCAGTACTTC | CASSTQTSEQETQYF
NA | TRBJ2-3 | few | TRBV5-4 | TGTGCCAGCAGCGTGCTCGGGAGTCCTAGCACAGATACGCAGTATTTT | CASSVLGSPSTDTQYF
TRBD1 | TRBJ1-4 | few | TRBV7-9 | TGTGCCAGCAGCTTCCCCCAGGGGGGGATGGAGGAAAAACTGTTTTTT | CASSFPQGGMEEKLFF
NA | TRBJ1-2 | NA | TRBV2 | TGTGCCAGCAGTGAATTCGGGACCGGAGGCTACACCTTC | CASSEFGTGGYTF
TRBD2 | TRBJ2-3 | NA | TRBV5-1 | TGCGCCAGCAGCACCCCTAGCGGGGGCACAGATACGCAGTATTTT | CASSTPSGGTDTQYF
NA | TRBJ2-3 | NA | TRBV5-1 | TGCGCCAGCAGCTTGGGACTAGACACAAGATCAGATACGCAGTATTTT | CASSLGLDTRSDTQYF
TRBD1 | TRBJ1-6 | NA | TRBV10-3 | TGTGCCATCAGTGAGTCGGGACAGAGGAATCGTTCACCCCTCCACTTT | CAISESGQRNRSPLHF
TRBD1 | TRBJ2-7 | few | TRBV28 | TGTGCCAGCAGGCACTCCGGACAGGGGAGTATCTACGAGCAGTACTTC | CASRHSGQGSIYEQYF
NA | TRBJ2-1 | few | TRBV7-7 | TGTGCTAGCAGCCTCTCAGAGGGGCGTACTGAGCAGTTCTTC | CASSLSEGRTEQFF
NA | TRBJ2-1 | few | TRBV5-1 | TGCGCCAGCAGCTTGGCCTTCAGCTACAATGAGCAGTTCTTC | CASSLAFSYNEQFF
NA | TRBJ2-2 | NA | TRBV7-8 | TGTGCCAGCAGCCCTCAGGGGTACGGGGAGCTGTTTTTT | CASSPQGYGELFF
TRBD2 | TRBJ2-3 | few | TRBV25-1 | TGTGCCAGCAATCTAGCGGGGGCCACAGGGACAGATACGCAGTATTTT | CASNLAGATGTDTQYF
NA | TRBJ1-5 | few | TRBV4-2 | TGTGCCAGCAGCCAAGATCGACAGAGGGGTCAGCCCCAGCATTTT | CASSQDRQRGQPQHF
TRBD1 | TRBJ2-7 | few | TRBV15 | TGTGCCACCAGCAGAGTCGTTGACAGGGGTTACGAGCAGTACTTC | CATSRVVDRGYEQYF
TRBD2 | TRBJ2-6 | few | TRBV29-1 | TGCAGCGTTGAAGGGGAGGGATCTGGGGCCAACGTCCTGACTTTC | CSVEGEGSGANVLTF
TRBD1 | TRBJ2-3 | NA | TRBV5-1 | TGCGCCAGCAGCCACAGGGGGCCGAGAACAGATACGCAGTATTTT | CASSHRGPRTDTQYF
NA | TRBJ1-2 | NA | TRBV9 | TGTGCCAGCAGCGCAGTTACAGGGATTCTTAACTATGGCTACACCTTC | CASSAVTGILNYGYTF
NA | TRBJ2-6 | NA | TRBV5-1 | TGCGCCAGCAGCTTGGGACAAGCCGGGGCCAACGTCCTGACTTTC | CASSLGQAGANVLTF
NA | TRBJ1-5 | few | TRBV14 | TGTGCCAGCAGCCGGAACAGGGCCAATCAGCCCCAGCATTTT | CASSRNRANQPQHF
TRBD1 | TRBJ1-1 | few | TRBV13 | TGTGCCAGCAGGCGACTGGGACAGGGAACATACACTGAAGCTTTCTTT | CASRRLGQGTYTEAFF
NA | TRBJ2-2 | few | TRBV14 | TGTGCCAGCAGCCAACTTAAAGCATCGAACACCGGGGAGCTGTTTTTT | CASSQLKASNTGELFF
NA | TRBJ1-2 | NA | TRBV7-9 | TGTGCCAGCAGCTCTGGGCCCGGAGGGGTCTACACCTTC | CASSSGPGGVYTF
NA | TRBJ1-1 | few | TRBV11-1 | TGTGCCAGCAGCTTCGACACTGAAGCTTTCTTT | CASSFDTEAFF
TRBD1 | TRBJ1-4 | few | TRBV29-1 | TGCAGCGTGGCCGGGACAGACGATAATGAAAAACTGTTTTTT | CSVAGTDDNEKLFF
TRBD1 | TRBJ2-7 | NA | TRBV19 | TGTGCCAGTAGTTATCAGGGGGACTACGAGCAGTACTTC | CASSYQGDYEQYF
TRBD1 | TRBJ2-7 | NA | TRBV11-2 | TGTGCCAGCAGGACTCCGACAGGGGACTACGAGCAGTACTTC | CASRTPTGDYEQYF
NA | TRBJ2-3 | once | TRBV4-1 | TGCGCCAGCAGCCAAGATCGGACAACTAGCACAGATACGCAGTATTTT | CASSQDRTTSTDTQYF
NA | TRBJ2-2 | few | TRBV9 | TGTGCCAGCAGCGTAGGAATCAAGGGCGGCACCGGGGAGCTGTTTTTT | CASSVGIKGGTGELFF
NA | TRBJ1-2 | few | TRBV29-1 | TGCAGCGTTGTCTTAAATCTTGGAGGGCACAACTTCACCTTC | CSVVLNLGGHNFTF
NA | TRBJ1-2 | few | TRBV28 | TGTGCCAGCAGTGTACCGGGCCGACACTATGGCTACACCTTC | CASSVPGRHYGYTF
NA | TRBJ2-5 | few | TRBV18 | TGTGCCAGCTCACCACAGGATACGACACCGGGATACCAAGAGACCCAGTACTTC | CASSPQDTTPGYQETQYF
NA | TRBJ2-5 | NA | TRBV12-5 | TGTGCTAGTGGTTTGAACATCGCTGAGACCCAGTACTTC | CASGLNIAETQYF
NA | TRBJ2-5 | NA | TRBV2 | TGTGCCAGCAGTGAGGGGCACCAAGAGACCCAGTACTTC | CASSEGHQETQYF
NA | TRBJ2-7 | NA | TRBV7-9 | TGTGCCAGCAGCTTCCAGGGAGTCTACGAGCAGTACTTC | CASSFQGVYEQYF
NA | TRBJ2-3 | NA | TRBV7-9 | TGTGCCAGCAGCTCCGGAACAGGGACATTTGGGACGCAGTATTTT | CASSSGTGTFGTQYF
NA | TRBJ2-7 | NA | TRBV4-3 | TGCGCCAGCAGCCAAGATCGGGGGAGCTACGAGCAGTACTTC | CASSQDRGSYEQYF
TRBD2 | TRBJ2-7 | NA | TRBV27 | TGTGCCAGCAGTCTAGCGGGGGGGCTGTACGAGCAGTACTTC | CASSLAGGLYEQYF
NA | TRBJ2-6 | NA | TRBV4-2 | TGTGCCAGCAGCCAAGATCCGGCCTCTGGGGCCAACGTCCTGACTTTC | CASSQDPASGANVLTF